The 27 T cell receptor beta chains reported below all come from one sample, sequenced in a study of PD-1 blockade in mismatch repair-deficient tumors. Sequencing was performed with immunoSEQ multiplex PCR; in TCRdb, only in-frame clones are kept and a portion is missing. In the table there are tens of thousands of clones, 81% of which are singletons. The starting material was peripheral blood, obtained 12 weeks after starting pembrolizumab. These receptors were obtained from an adult with mismatch repair-deficient cancer.

This clone appeared once. CDR3 bases: TGTGCCAGCAGTTTTTCTAGCGAGGGTGAGCAGTTCTTC. This translates into CASSFSSEGEQFF. The chain links TRBV27 to TRBJ2-1; a possible D gene is TRBD2 (6 bases). Trimming took off 3 bases at V and 9 bases at J, with 12 bases between the two ends. This CDR3 is 13 amino acids long. Germline V lookup: CDR1 MNHEY, CDR2 SMNVEV (reference sequence).

This clone was seen once. V usage is TRBV9 and J usage is TRBJ2-7; TRBD1 is a possible D gene (5 bases). CDR1 and CDR2 from the germline V gene are SGDLS and YYNGEE. CDR3 length equals 13 residues. Trimming removed 4 bases from V and 5 bases from J, with 13 bases in between. CDR3 in DNA: TGTGCCAGCAGCCTGGACATCTCAAACGAGCAGTACTTC. Its translation is CASSLDISNEQYF.

V is TRBV5-6 and J is TRBJ2-7; D unclear. Germline V gives CDR1 SGHDT, CDR2 YYEEEE. Trimming cost V 4 bases and J 3 bases, with 14 bases left between them. CDR3 length: 14 residues. CDR3 loop: CASSKVGQFYEQYF. DNA for the CDR3: TGTGCCAGCAGCAAGGTTGGGCAGTTCTACGAGCAGTACTTC.

V is TRBV7-9 and J is TRBJ2-7; 9 bases are a match to TRBD2. The J segment lost 0 bases and the V segment lost 0 bases, leaving 3 bases of the junction unmatched. CDR1 SEHNR and CDR2 FQNEAQ come from the germline V gene (reference sequence). The CDR3 extends over 16 amino acids. As DNA, the CDR3 is TGTGCCAGCAGCTTAGCAACGACTAGCGGCTCCTACGAGCAGTACTTC. This encodes CASSLATTSGSYEQYF.

This chain joins TRBV7-9 and TRBJ2-7, with TRBD2 matching 7 bases. The CDR3 length is 14 residues. Losses at the gene ends were 9 bases for V and 3 bases for J; bases not matched to a gene: 11. Per germline, CDR1 SEHNR and CDR2 FQNEAQ (reference sequence). The CDR3 protein is CARSISGTNYEQYF. The CDR3 region has the DNA TGTGCCAGAAGCATAAGCGGGACCAACTACGAGCAGTACTTC.

The chain has TRBV7-9 and TRBJ1-1; D not resolved. The CDR3 is 14 residues long. Trimming removed 2 bases at V and 1 base at J, with 8 bases between. Germline-derived CDR1 and CDR2 are SEHNR and FQNEAQ (reference sequence). The CDR3 loop is CASSLIGRNTEAFF. The CDR3 coding sequence is TGTGCCAGCAGCTTAATCGGCAGGAACACTGAAGCTTTCTTT.

The chain combines TRBV29-1 with TRBJ2-2, with a weak D call TRBD2 (5 bases). CDR3 length: 13 amino acids. Germline CDR1 reads SQVTM; CDR2 reads ANQGSEA. The V end was cut by 4 bases, the J end by 6 bases, with 12 bases between. The CDR3 region has the DNA TGCAGCGTTGGAGCAGCGGTGGCCGGGGAGCTGTTTTTT. Translating it yields CSVGAAVAGELFF.

The chain joins TRBV29-1 to TRBJ2-5; D is unresolved. Germline V gene sequence: CDR1 SQVTM, CDR2 ANQGSEA. This CDR3 is built from 14 residues. V was cut by 0 bases and J by 2 bases, with 10 bases left in between. The CDR3 DNA sequence: TGCAGCGTTGAAGATCAAGGCAATCAAGAGACCCAGTACTTC. Encoded protein: CSVEDQGNQETQYF.

This sequence joins TRBV14 and TRBJ2-2; the D gene is possibly TRBD2 (6 bases). V was pared by 5 bases and J by 5 bases, with 15 bases between. CDR1 SGHDN and CDR2 FVKESK come from the germline V gene. This CDR3 region has 15 residues. CDR3 residues: CASSIYSLATGELFF. The CDR3 bases are TGTGCCAGCAGCATTTACTCACTAGCAACCGGGGAGCTGTTTTTT.

V and J are TRBV7-6 and TRBJ1-1; no clear D gene. The CDR3 runs to 14 residues. V lost 7 bases, J lost 1 base, and 13 bases lay in between. The germline V gene encodes CDR1 SGHVS and CDR2 FNYEAQ. CDR3 loop: CASTADVGNTEAFF. CDR3 DNA sequence: TGTGCCAGCACCGCGGATGTTGGGAACACTGAAGCTTTCTTT.

This chain connects TRBV14 to TRBJ1-2, with unresolved D. This CDR3 has 14 amino acids. Per the germline V gene, CDR1 is SGHDN and CDR2 is FVKESK. The V and J ends lost 4 bases and 4 bases respectively, with 13 bases between them. CDR3 coding DNA: TGTGCCAGCAGCCCGTTGGAAAAAGCCTATGGCTACACCTTC. Residues: CASSPLEKAYGYTF.

V is TRBV4-1 and J is TRBJ2-5; 8 bases are shared with TRBD2. This CDR3 comprises 18 residues. The germline gives CDR1 MGHRA, CDR2 YSYEKL. The trim removed 1 base at V and 1 base at J, leaving 11 bases unmatched. The chain's CDR3 is CASSQVGLAGDSQETQYF. CDR3 in DNA: TGCGCCAGCAGCCAAGTCGGGCTAGCGGGCGACAGCCAAGAGACCCAGTACTTC.

The chain links TRBV9 to TRBJ2-7; 9 positions match TRBD1. The germline V gene encodes CDR1 SGDLS and CDR2 YYNGEE. CDR3 length: 15 residues. Germline trimming cut 4 bases from V and 5 bases from J; bases unmatched to any gene: 10. CDR3 region: CASSFAGTGWDEQYF. Here the CDR3 DNA reads TGTGCCAGCAGCTTTGCCGGGACAGGGTGGGACGAGCAGTACTTC.

The V and J genes are TRBV7-9 and TRBJ2-7, with D uncertain. This CDR3 spans 12 amino acids. The germline V and J ends were trimmed by 3 bases and 2 bases, with 5 bases remaining between them. The germline CDR1 and CDR2 sequences are SEHNR and FQNEAQ (reference sequence). This CDR3 is CASSLTAYEQYF. The DNA for the CDR3 is TGTGCCAGCAGCTTGACGGCCTACGAGCAGTACTTC.

J is TRBJ2-5 and V is TRBV5-4; 9 bases agree with TRBD2. CDR3 length: 14 residues. With V trimmed by 4 bases and J by 4 bases, 5 bases remained unmatched. Germline CDR1 and CDR2: SGHNT and YYREEE (reference sequence). CDR3 in amino acids: CASSRTSAVETQYF. DNA of the CDR3: TGTGCCAGCAGCCGGACTAGCGCGGTAGAGACCCAGTACTTC.

This chain uses TRBV27 with TRBJ2-3; 8 bases agree with TRBD2. This CDR3 has 19 residues. V was pared by 1 base and J by 1 base, with 13 bases of the junction left unmatched. Germline lookup yields CDR1 MNHEY and CDR2 SMNVEV (reference sequence). DNA for the CDR3: TGTGCCAGCAGTTTATATCCGATGTTAGCGGGATTTCGCACAGATACGCAGTATTTT. Its protein is CASSLYPMLAGFRTDTQYF.

This clone was seen a handful of times. V is TRBV6-4 and J is TRBJ2-1, with a weak D call TRBD1 (6 bases). The CDR3 runs to 13 residues. CDR1 is MRHNA, CDR2 SNTAGT, per germline. With 3 bases removed from V and 7 bases from J, the gap between germline ends came to 10 bases. The DNA for the CDR3 is TGTGCCAGCAGTGAAGGGGGAGTAAATGAGCAGTTCTTC. Translating it yields CASSEGGVNEQFF.

The chain recombines TRBV5-1 with TRBJ2-5; 10 nucleotides agree with TRBD1. The CDR3 is 15 residues long. Germline assignment: CDR1 SGHRS and CDR2 YFSETQ. V lost 5 bases, J lost 5 bases, and 9 bases stayed unmatched. The DNA of the CDR3 is TGCGCCAGCAGATCCGACAGGGGGCGAGGTGAGACCCAGTACTTC. Translating gives CASRSDRGRGETQYF.

J is TRBJ1-4 and V is TRBV5-1; D call uncertain. CDR1 and CDR2 from the germline V gene are SGHRS and YFSETQ. Trimming cost V 0 bases and J 8 bases, with 11 bases left between them. The CDR3 has 14 residues. The CDR3 DNA reads TGCGCCAGCAGCTTGGTGGCAGGAGCGGAAAAACTGTTTTTT. Its translation is CASSLVAGAEKLFF.

The chain is built from TRBV29-1 and TRBJ2-3; 7 bases are a match to TRBD2. J lost 0 bases, V lost 6 bases, and 3 bases had no gene match. Germline V lookup: CDR1 SQVTM, CDR2 ANQGSEA. The CDR3 is made up of 13 amino acids. This CDR3 is CSVGGGSTDTQYF. CDR3 coding DNA: TGCAGCGTCGGGGGAGGGAGCACAGATACGCAGTATTTT.

The chain employs TRBV29-1 and TRBJ1-1, with TRBD1 as a possible D gene (6 bases). Trimming took 7 bases from V and 1 from J, leaving 16 bases between them. CDR3 length: 14 residues. Germline CDR1 and CDR2: SQVTM and ANQGSEA. The CDR3 DNA is TGCAGCGCCTCCCGGGGGCTTCGGAACACTGAAGCTTTCTTT. It specifies CSASRGLRNTEAFF. Filled out from reference TRBV29-1 and TRBJ1-1, the complete variable domain reads SAVISQKPSRDICQRGTSLTIQCQVDSQVTMMFWYRQQPGQSLTLIATANQGSEATYESGFVIDKFPISRPNLTFSTLTVSNMSPEDSSIYLCSASRGLRNTEAFFGQGTRLTVV.

This chain's CDR3 is CASSLNPQETQYF. The DNA of the CDR3 is TGTGCCAGCAGCTTGAATCCCCAGGAGACCCAGTACTTC. V is TRBV5-5 and J is TRBJ2-5, with D uncertain. CDR3 length: 13 residues. V was cut by 1 base and J by 5 bases, with 9 bases left in between. CDR1 SGHKS and CDR2 YYEKEE come from the germline V gene (reference sequence).

V usage is TRBV29-1 and J usage is TRBJ2-5; no reliable D call. Trimming removed 3 bases at V and 5 bases at J, with 13 bases between. Germline values: CDR1 SQVTM, CDR2 ANQGSEA. The CDR3 consists of 13 residues. The CDR3 protein is CSVELRLGETQYF. Written as DNA, the CDR3 is TGCAGCGTTGAGCTGCGGTTAGGGGAGACCCAGTACTTC.

This rearrangement joins TRBV19 to TRBJ2-7; D ambiguous. The germline V gene encodes CDR1 LNHDA and CDR2 SQIVND (reference sequence). The CDR3 extends over 18 amino acids. Trimming removed 4 bases at V and 3 bases at J, with 25 bases between. CDR3 sequence (DNA): TGTGCCAGTAGTACCTCCTGGATGTTCGGTACGAAAGTCTACGAGCAGTACTTC. Its translation is CASSTSWMFGTKVYEQYF.

The genes are TRBV28 and TRBJ2-2; D remains unclear. Germline-derived CDR1 and CDR2 are MDHEN and SYDVKM. V shed 1 base and J shed 5 bases, with 5 bases lying between them. The CDR3 contains 13 residues. CDR3 sequence: CASSLSTTGELFF. Written as DNA, the CDR3 is TGTGCCAGCAGTTTATCCACAACCGGGGAGCTGTTTTTT.

The chain employs TRBV5-1 and TRBJ1-1, with TRBD1 matching 9 bases. This CDR3 has 16 amino acids. Per the germline V gene, CDR1 is SGHRS and CDR2 is YFSETQ. V dropped 3 bases and J dropped 3; count of bases not matched to a gene: 9. This CDR3 is CASSSLGTGWDTEAFF. The CDR3 nucleotides read TGCGCCAGCAGCTCCCTGGGGACAGGGTGGGACACTGAAGCTTTCTTT.

The CDR3 bases are TGTGCCAGCAGCATCAACAACCAGGGTTTCGAGACCCAGTACTTC. This encodes CASSINNQGFETQYF. The rearrangement links TRBV9 to TRBJ2-5; possible D gene TRBD1, 5 bases. Germline-derived CDR1 and CDR2 are SGDLS and YYNGEE. V lost 4 bases to trimming and J lost 5 bases, with 18 bases between them. The CDR3 totals 15 residues.